The 25 T cell receptor beta chains below were found in one sample sequenced in a study of neurological immune-mediated disorders. TCRdb itself ran the 5' RACE reads through MiXCR, one entry per CDR3 protein. The sample has 55,000 to 75,000 distinct CDR3 sequences; 2% to 3% are singletons. The specimen sequenced was PBMCs. The source is a man aged 50 or older with multiple sclerosis.

The table lists this clonotype with many counts. The chain carries TRBV12-3 or TRBV12-4 and TRBJ1-5, with D perhaps matching TRBD1 (6 bases). This CDR3 contains 15 residues. V lost 1 base to trimming and J lost 4 bases, with 11 bases between them. The chain's CDR3 is CASSLDGGGNQPQHF. DNA of the CDR3: TGTGCCAGCAGTTTAGACGGAGGGGGTAATCAGCCCCAGCATTTT.

The sample holds many counts of this clonotype. The chain uses TRBV15 and TRBJ2-2; D is undetermined. The V gene lost 1 base and the J gene lost 6 bases, with 9 bases spanning the gap. Germline V gene data show CDR1 as LNHNV and CDR2 as YYDKDF (reference sequence). This CDR3 spans 14 amino acids. The CDR3: CATSRVQRAGELFF. The CDR3 nucleotides read TGTGCCACCAGCAGAGTCCAACGGGCCGGGGAGCTGTTTTTT.

The sample holds many counts of this clonotype. V is TRBV5-1 and J is TRBJ2-7; 11 bases are a match to TRBD1. Per the germline V gene, CDR1 is SGHRS and CDR2 is YFSETQ. With 7 bases clipped from V and 2 bases from J, the junction kept 11 bases outside the gene matches. There are 16 residues in the CDR3. CDR3 loop: CASHPGTGGTTYEQYF. CDR3 nucleotides: TGCGCCAGCCACCCCGGGACAGGGGGAACCACCTACGAGCAGTACTTC.

This clonotype was seen at least ten times. The chain couples TRBV4-2 to TRBJ2-5; TRBD1 is a possible D gene (5 bases). This CDR3 contains 13 residues. The germline V and J ends were trimmed by 0 bases and 7 bases, with 9 bases remaining between them. Germline CDR1 reads LGHNA; CDR2 reads YNFKEQ. The CDR3 sequence is CASSQDLQGTQYF. In DNA, the CDR3 is TGTGCCAGCAGCCAAGATTTGCAGGGGACCCAGTACTTC.

The table lists this clonotype with many counts. The gene calls are TRBV18 and TRBJ1-6; D call uncertain. Trimming pared 5 bases from V and 7 bases from J, leaving 12 bases between. The CDR3 extends over 14 amino acids. Germline CDR1 is KGHSH and CDR2 is LQKENI. The CDR3 DNA reads as TGTGCCAGCTCATCGTATAACTCGAATTCACCCCTCCACTTT. It translates to CASSSYNSNSPLHF.

This clonotype was found many times. The gene calls are TRBV21-1 and TRBJ1-5; the D call TRBD1 from the table was never checked on the DNA. TRBV21-1 counts as a pseudogene. The CDR3 loop spans 16 amino acids. In nucleotides, the CDR3 is TGTGCCAGGCCGGACGGAGGACAGTCAGGGAATCAGCCCCAGCATTTT. The encoded protein is CARPDGGQSGNQPQHF.

Ten or more counts support this clonotype. The CDR3 protein is CASTPGTRTDEQYF. CDR3 sequence (DNA): TGTGCCAGCACCCCCGGGACTAGGACGGACGAGCAGTACTTC. The J gene is TRBJ2-7, the V gene TRBV12-3 or TRBV12-4, with 8 bases matching TRBD2. The V and J ends lost 7 bases and 5 bases, in that order; junction bases with no gene match: 10. The CDR3 length is 14 residues.

At least ten counts were recorded for this clonotype. The chain links TRBV5-1 to TRBJ2-7; D is possibly TRBD2 (7 bases). This CDR3 spans 14 amino acids. Trimming pared 0 bases from V and 4 bases from J, leaving 11 bases between. CDR1 is SGHRS and CDR2 is YFSETQ in the germline V gene. This chain's CDR3 is CASSLAGGHYEQYF. DNA of the CDR3: TGCGCCAGCAGCTTGGCGGGGGGACATTACGAGCAGTACTTC.

This clonotype was counted ten times or more. The chain carries TRBV7-8 and TRBJ2-4, with 8 bases matching TRBD1. V dropped 5 bases and J dropped 0; count of bases not matched to a gene: 9. CDR1 and CDR2 (germline): SGHVS, FQNEAQ. CDR3 size: 17 residues. The DNA for the CDR3 is TGTGCCAGCAGCGCCCGGGACAGGCTACTAGCCAAAAACATTCAGTACTTC. Amino acid sequence: CASSARDRLLAKNIQYF.

This clonotype was seen at least ten times. The chain has TRBV12-3 or TRBV12-4 and TRBJ2-7; TRBD1 matches at 7 bases. This CDR3 has 12 amino acids. V lost 5 bases and J lost 9; bases outside the gene matches: 7. The CDR3 DNA reads TGTGCCAGCAGTCCCGGGACAGTCAGGCAGTACTTC. Translation: CASSPGTVRQYF.

This clonotype was observed many times. The chain is built from TRBV20-1 and TRBJ1-6, with D maybe TRBD1 (5 bases). The germline V gene encodes CDR1 DFQATT and CDR2 SNEGSKA (reference sequence). The CDR3 is 14 residues long. The ends were cut back, 5 bases at V and 7 bases at J, with 15 bases in the middle. CDR3 nucleotide sequence: TGCAGTGCTGGGGGACGGTCTCGAAATTCACCCCTCCACTTT. Protein: CSAGGRSRNSPLHF.

There are many counts of this clonotype. V and J are TRBV5-6 and TRBJ2-4; a weak D match, TRBD2 (6 bases). Germline lookup yields CDR1 SGHDT and CDR2 YYEEEE. V was clipped by 1 base and J by 2 bases, with 7 bases between them. CDR3 length: 14 amino acids. CDR3 amino acids: CASSLRGTKNIQYF. CDR3 nucleotide sequence: TGTGCCAGCAGCTTGCGGGGGACCAAAAACATTCAGTACTTC.

This clonotype was counted at least ten times. The rearrangement links TRBV7-6 to TRBJ2-7; 13 bases map to TRBD2. Trimming cost V 2 bases and J 5 bases; bases outside gene matches: 6. Germline V CDR1 and CDR2: SGHVS, FNYEAQ. There are 16 residues in the CDR3. DNA of the CDR3: TGTGCCAGCAGCTTAACTAGCGGGGGGGCGTCCCACGAGCAGTACTTC. Amino acid sequence: CASSLTSGGASHEQYF.

This clonotype showed up many times. This sequence joins TRBV20-1 and TRBJ1-2; 8 bases are a match to TRBD1. Germline V CDR1 and CDR2: DFQATT, SNEGSKA (reference sequence). This CDR3 has 14 amino acids. After removal of 4 bases from V and 4 bases from J, the junction contained 8 bases not matched to a gene. The CDR3 DNA sequence: TGCAGTGCTACCAGCCCAGGGGGCAGCTATGGCTACACCTTC. The encoded protein is CSATSPGGSYGYTF.

This clonotype was seen at least ten times. CDR3 residues: CSATSGQGGSEQYF. CDR3 nucleotide sequence: TGCAGTGCTACCTCCGGACAGGGGGGAAGTGAGCAGTACTTC. The gene calls are TRBV20-1 and TRBJ2-7; 10 bases agree with TRBD1. The CDR3 contains 14 residues. Germline assignment: CDR1 DFQATT and CDR2 SNEGSKA (reference sequence). V was clipped by 4 bases and J by 7 bases; unmatched bases: 10.

The sample holds many counts of this clonotype. V and J are TRBV3-1 and TRBJ1-5; unclear D gene. Trimming stripped 3 bases from V and 0 bases from J, with 9 bases between. Germline CDR1 LGHDT, CDR2 YNNKEL (reference sequence). The CDR3 loop spans 15 amino acids. The CDR3 here is CASSQAGISNQPQHF. The CDR3 region has the DNA TGTGCCAGCAGCCAGGCGGGGATTAGCAATCAGCCCCAGCATTTT.

This clonotype was seen many times. The chain has TRBV18 and TRBJ1-2; 12 nucleotides align to TRBD1. This CDR3 comprises 16 residues. The J segment lost 5 bases and the V segment lost 6 bases, leaving 10 bases of the junction unmatched. Germline-derived CDR1 and CDR2 are KGHSH and LQKENI. As DNA, the CDR3 is TGTGCCAGCTCGCCTGTCCCGGGACAGGGGGCTTATGGCTACACCTTC. It yields the protein CASSPVPGQGAYGYTF.

This clonotype was seen ten or more times. Mismatch with germline at one junction end may stem from a read error. CDR3 residues: CASRLDLAGYNEQFF. CDR3 sequence (DNA): TGTGCCAGCAGATTAGATCTAGCGGGGTACAATGAGCAGTTCTTC. The rearrangement links TRBV7-2 to TRBJ2-1, with 9 bases aligning to TRBD2. CDR1 and CDR2 (germline): SGHTA, FQGNSA. This CDR3 contains 15 residues. Looking up the rest from reference TRBV7-2 and TRBJ2-1 gives the full variable domain: GAGVSQSPSNKVTEKGKDVELRCDPISGHTALYWYRQSLGQGLEFLIYFQGNSAPDKSGLPSDRFSAERTGGSVSTLTIQRTQQEDSAVYLCASRLDLAGYNEQFFGPGTRLTVL.

This clonotype was counted at least ten times. The chain is built from TRBV6-6 and TRBJ1-6; D is unresolved. The length of the CDR3 is 15 residues. Germline loops: CDR1 MNHNY, CDR2 SVGAGI (reference sequence). V shed 0 bases and J shed 9 bases, with 12 bases lying between them. The DNA for the CDR3 is TGTGCCAGCAGTTACTCGGATTTACCCGCTTCACCCCTCCACTTT. Its translation: CASSYSDLPASPLHF.

This clonotype showed up many times. The J gene is TRBJ2-3, the V gene TRBV20-1; possibly TRBD1 or TRBD2 for D (5 bases each). In germline, CDR1 is DFQATT, CDR2 SNEGSKA (reference sequence). V lost 3 bases and J lost 6, with 16 bases in between. CDR3 length: 14 amino acids. The chain's CDR3 is CSASPKGREDTQYF. The CDR3 DNA follows: TGCAGTGCTAGCCCCAAGGGCAGGGAGGATACGCAGTATTTT.

The chain employs TRBV18 and TRBJ2-7; 8 bases agree with TRBD1. J gave up 5 bases and V 2 bases, and 8 bases lay outside the gene matches. Germline assignment: CDR1 KGHSH and CDR2 LQKENI. The CDR3 contains 15 residues. CDR3 bases: TGTGCCAGCTCACCAAGTGAGGGACAGGTCAACGAGCAGTACTTC. It specifies CASSPSEGQVNEQYF.

A word on this clonotype: This could be a read error, since a much larger clone is one nucleotide away. The rearrangement uses TRBV5-1 and TRBJ2-7, with TRBD1 matching over 9 bases. Germline CDR1 SGHRS, CDR2 YFSETQ. This CDR3 contains 14 residues. Trimming took 7 bases from V and 1 from J; bases not matched to a gene: 6. CDR3 in amino acids: CASYTGTGSYEQYF. CDR3 nucleotide sequence: TGCGCCAGCTACACCGGGACAGGGTCCTACGAGCAGTACTTC.

The sample holds many counts of this clonotype. The chain joins TRBV20-1 to TRBJ2-4, with unresolved D. The CDR3 length is 15 residues. V gave up 2 bases and J gave up 5 bases, with 16 bases separating them. Germline V gene lookup returns CDR1 DFQATT and CDR2 SNEGSKA (reference sequence). CDR3 region: CSARINTRAQNIQYF. CDR3 coding DNA: TGCAGTGCTAGAATCAACACCCGTGCCCAAAACATTCAGTACTTC.

This clonotype has at least ten counts. The V and J genes are TRBV6-5 and TRBJ2-7; D is ambiguous. Trimming stripped 1 base from V and 3 bases from J, with 7 bases between. CDR1 is MNHEY, CDR2 SVGAGI, per germline. CDR3 length: 13 amino acids. CDR3 sequence reads: CASSYFAGYEQYF. The CDR3 coding sequence is TGTGCCAGCAGTTACTTCGCCGGCTACGAGCAGTACTTC.

This clonotype has a count of ten or more. The chain recombines TRBV20-1 with TRBJ2-5; 8 nucleotides match TRBD1. From germline, CDR1 is DFQATT and CDR2 SNEGSKA (reference sequence). The CDR3 is 16 amino acids. Trimming took 1 base from V and 7 from J; bases not matched to a gene: 14. CDR3 amino acids: CSARVWDRLREGTQYF. The CDR3 nucleotides are TGCAGTGCTAGAGTCTGGGACAGGTTGCGGGAAGGGACCCAGTACTTC.